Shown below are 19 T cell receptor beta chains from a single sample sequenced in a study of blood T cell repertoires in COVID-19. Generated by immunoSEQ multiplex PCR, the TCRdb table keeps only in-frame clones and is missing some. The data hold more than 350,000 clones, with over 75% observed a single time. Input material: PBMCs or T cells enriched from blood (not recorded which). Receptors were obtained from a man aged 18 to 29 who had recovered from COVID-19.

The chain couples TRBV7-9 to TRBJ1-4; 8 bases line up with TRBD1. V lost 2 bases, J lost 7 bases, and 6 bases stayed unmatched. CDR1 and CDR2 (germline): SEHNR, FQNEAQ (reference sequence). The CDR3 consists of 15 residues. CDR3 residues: CASSLTAGGPEKLFF. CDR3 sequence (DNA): TGTGCCAGCAGCTTAACGGCAGGGGGCCCTGAAAAACTGTTTTTT.

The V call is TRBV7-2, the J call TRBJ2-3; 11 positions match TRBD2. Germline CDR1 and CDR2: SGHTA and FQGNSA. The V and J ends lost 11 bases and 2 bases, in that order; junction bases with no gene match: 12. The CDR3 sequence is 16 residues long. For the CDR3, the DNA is TGTGCCGACGGGAAGACTAGCGGGACCGCCACAGATACGCAGTATTTT. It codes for CADGKTSGTATDTQYF.

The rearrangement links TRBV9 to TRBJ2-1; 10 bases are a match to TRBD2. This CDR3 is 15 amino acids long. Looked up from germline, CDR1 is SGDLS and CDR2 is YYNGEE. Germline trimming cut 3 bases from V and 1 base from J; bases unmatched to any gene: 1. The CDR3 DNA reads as TGTGCCAGCAGCGGGACTAGCGGATCCTACAATGAGCAGTTCTTC. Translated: CASSGTSGSYNEQFF.

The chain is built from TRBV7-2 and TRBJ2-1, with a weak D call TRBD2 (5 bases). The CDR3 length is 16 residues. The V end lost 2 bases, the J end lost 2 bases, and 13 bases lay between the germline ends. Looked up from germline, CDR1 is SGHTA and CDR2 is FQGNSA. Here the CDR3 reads CASSLNGGLAYNEQFF. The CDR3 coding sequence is TGTGCCAGCAGCTTAAACGGCGGGCTAGCCTACAATGAGCAGTTCTTC.

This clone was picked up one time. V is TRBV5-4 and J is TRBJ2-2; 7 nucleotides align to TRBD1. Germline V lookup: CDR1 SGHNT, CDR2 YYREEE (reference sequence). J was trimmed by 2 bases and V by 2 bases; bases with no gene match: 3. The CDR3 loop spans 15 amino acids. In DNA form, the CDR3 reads TGTGCCAGCAGCTTCGGGACAGCCAACACCGGGGAGCTGTTTTTT. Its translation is CASSFGTANTGELFF.

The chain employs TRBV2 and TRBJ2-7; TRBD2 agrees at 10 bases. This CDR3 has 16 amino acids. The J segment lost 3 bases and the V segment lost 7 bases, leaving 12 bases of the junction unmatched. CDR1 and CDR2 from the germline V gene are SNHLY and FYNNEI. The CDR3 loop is CASTEGPSGSNYEQYF. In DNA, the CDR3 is TGTGCCAGCACCGAAGGCCCTAGCGGGAGTAACTACGAGCAGTACTTC.

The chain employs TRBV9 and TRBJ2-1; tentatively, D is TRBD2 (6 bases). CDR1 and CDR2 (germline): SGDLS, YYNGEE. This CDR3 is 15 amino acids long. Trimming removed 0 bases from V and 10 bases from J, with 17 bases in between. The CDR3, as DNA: TGTGCCAGCAGCGTAGATGGAGGGATAGTACGAGAGCAGTTCTTC. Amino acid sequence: CASSVDGGIVREQFF.

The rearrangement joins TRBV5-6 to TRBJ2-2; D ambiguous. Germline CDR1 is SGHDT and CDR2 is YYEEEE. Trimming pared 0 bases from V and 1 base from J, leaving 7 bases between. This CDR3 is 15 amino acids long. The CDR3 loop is CASSLEAGNTGELFF. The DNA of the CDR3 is TGTGCCAGCAGCTTGGAGGCAGGGAACACCGGGGAGCTGTTTTTT. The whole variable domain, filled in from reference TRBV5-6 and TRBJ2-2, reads DAGVTQSPTHLIKTRGQQVTLRCSPKSGHDTVSWYQQALGQGPQFIFQYYEEEERQRGNFPDRFSGHQFPNYSSELNVNALLLGDSALYLCASSLEAGNTGELFFGEGSRLTVL.

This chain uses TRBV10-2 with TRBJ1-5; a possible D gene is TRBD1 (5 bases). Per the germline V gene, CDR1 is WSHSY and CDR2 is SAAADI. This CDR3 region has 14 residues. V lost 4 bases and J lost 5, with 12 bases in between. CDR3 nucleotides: TGCGCCAGCAGTGGGTTGGGGGGGGATCAGCCCCAGCATTTT. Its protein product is CASSGLGGDQPQHF.

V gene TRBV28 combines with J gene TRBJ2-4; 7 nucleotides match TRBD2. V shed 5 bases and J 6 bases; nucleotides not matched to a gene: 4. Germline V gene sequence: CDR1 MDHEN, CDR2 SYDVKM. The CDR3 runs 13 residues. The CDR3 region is CASSRGEGNIQYF. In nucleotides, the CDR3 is TGTGCCAGCAGTCGGGGGGAGGGAAACATTCAGTACTTC.

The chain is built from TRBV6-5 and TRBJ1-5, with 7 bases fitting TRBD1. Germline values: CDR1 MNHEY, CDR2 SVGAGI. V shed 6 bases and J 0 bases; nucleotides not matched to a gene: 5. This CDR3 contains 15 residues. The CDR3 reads CASRAAGGSNQPQHF. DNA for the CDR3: TGTGCCAGCAGGGCGGCAGGGGGTAGCAATCAGCCCCAGCATTTT.

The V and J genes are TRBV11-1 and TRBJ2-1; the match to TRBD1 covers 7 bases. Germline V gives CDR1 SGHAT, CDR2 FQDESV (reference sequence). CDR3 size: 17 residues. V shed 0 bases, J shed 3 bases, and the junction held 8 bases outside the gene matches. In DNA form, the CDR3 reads TGTGCCAGCAGCTTAGCAGGGGGCGAAGGGAGCTACAATGAGCAGTTCTTC. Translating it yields CASSLAGGEGSYNEQFF.

The CDR3 loop is CASSRSTSEGYTF. As DNA, the CDR3 is TGTGCCAGCAGCCGATCGACGAGCGAGGGCTACACCTTC. The V call is TRBV7-9, the J call TRBJ1-2; D is uncertain. The CDR3 is 13 residues long. Germline CDR1 is SEHNR and CDR2 is FQNEAQ (reference sequence). Deletions cut 5 bases from V and 8 bases from J, with 15 bases between.

Here the CDR3 DNA reads TGTGCCAGCAGCGTAGACGCGGGCAATGAAAAACTGTTTTTT. Residues: CASSVDAGNEKLFF. The V and J genes are TRBV9 and TRBJ1-4; D uncertain. Trimming stripped 0 bases from V and 5 bases from J, with 8 bases between. CDR3 length: 14 amino acids. Germline CDR1 and CDR2: SGDLS and YYNGEE.

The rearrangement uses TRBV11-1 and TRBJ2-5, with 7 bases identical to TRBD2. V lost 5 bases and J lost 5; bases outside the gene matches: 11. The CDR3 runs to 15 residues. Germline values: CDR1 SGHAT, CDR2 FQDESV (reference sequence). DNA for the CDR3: TGTGCCAGCAGCCTGGGGGAGGGGAGGAAGGAGACCCAGTACTTC. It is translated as CASSLGEGRKETQYF.

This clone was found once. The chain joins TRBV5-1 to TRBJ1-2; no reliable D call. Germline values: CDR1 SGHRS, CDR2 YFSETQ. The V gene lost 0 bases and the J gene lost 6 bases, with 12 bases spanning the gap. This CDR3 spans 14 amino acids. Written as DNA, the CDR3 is TGCGCCAGCAGCTTGGCCGGATACGGGGATGGCTACACCTTC. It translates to CASSLAGYGDGYTF.

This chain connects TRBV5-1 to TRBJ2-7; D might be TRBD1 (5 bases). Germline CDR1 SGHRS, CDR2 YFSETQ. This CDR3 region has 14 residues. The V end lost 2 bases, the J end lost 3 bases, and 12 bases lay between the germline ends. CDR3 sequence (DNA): TGCGCCAGCAGCTTAGGCAGGACAAACTACGAGCAGTACTTC. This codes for CASSLGRTNYEQYF.

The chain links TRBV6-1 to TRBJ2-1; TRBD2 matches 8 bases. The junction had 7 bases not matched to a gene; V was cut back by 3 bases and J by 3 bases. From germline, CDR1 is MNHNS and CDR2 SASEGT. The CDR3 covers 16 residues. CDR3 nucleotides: TGTGCCAGCAGTGACCCCCGGGGGGGCGGCTACAATGAGCAGTTCTTC. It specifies CASSDPRGGGYNEQFF.

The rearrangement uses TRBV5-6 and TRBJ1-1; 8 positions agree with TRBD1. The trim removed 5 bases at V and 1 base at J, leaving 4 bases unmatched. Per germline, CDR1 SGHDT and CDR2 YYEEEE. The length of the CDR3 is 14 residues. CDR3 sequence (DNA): TGTGCCAGCAGGCTGACAGGGGCGAACACTGAAGCTTTCTTT. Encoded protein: CASRLTGANTEAFF. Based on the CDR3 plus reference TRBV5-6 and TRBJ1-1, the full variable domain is DAGVTQSPTHLIKTRGQQVTLRCSPKSGHDTVSWYQQALGQGPQFIFQYYEEEERQRGNFPDRFSGHQFPNYSSELNVNALLLGDSALYLCASRLTGANTEAFFGQGTRLTVV.